This T cell receptor (beta chain) emerged from a study of neurological immune-mediated disorders. The cDNA was synthesized by means of template-switch 5'RACE, which was carried out with 10-nucleotide random UMIs. In every sequencing run, more than 170 million TCR-beta sequences were generated from 15-18 subjects. TCRdb re-analysed the 5' RACE reads in MiXCR, keeping a single row per CDR3 protein. The sample consists of more than 40,000 distinct CDR3 sequences, about 14% of them appearing once. In this sample, this clonotype turned up once. Its antigen is not identified. This CDR3 is 15 amino acids long. V lost 3 bases to trimming and J lost 6 bases, with 12 bases between them. Germline V gene sequence: CDR1 MDHEN, CDR2 SYDVKM. Study observations and caveats: Private repertoires in all groups were suggested by the absence of shared CDR3 amino acid sequences among expanded clones across subjects.

The TCR sequence derives from a woman aged 55-69 years with HTLV-1-associated myelopathy (HAM/TSP). Sequencing input: CD4+ T cells from blood. The rearrangement links TRBV28 to TRBJ1-6; D is ambiguous. The CDR3 spells CASSLPDWGNSPLHF. CDR3 nucleotide sequence: TGTGCCAGCAGTTTGCCCGATTGGGGTAATTCACCCCTCCACTTT. The variable domain in full, with the rest retrieved from reference TRBV28 and TRBJ1-6, is DVKVTQSSRYLVKRTGEKVFLECVQDMDHENMFWYRQDPGLGLRLIYFSYDVKMKEKGDIPEGYSVSREKKERFSLILESASTNQTSMYLCASSLPDWGNSPLHFGNGTRLTVT.